A selection of T cell receptor beta chains follows, all from one sample in a study of beta chain features in type 1 diabetes. The table came from immunoSEQ multiplex PCR; TCRdb's copy has only in-frame clones and leaves some out. The sample lists some 330,000 clones; 11% were seen once. Sequenced sample: naive CD4+ T cells from blood. The source of these receptors is a woman between 25 and 40 years old in good health. The CDR3 runs from the conserved cysteine through the conserved F or W. A D gene is named only where the DNA matches it firmly. The size of a clone is reported for some rows only, either as once, few or many, or as a class for expanded clones.

d_call,v_call,clone_size,j_call,cdr3_aa,cdr3_nt
.,TRBV15,.,TRBJ2-7,CATSRDPESSYEQYF,TGTGCCACCAGCAGAGATCCGGAGAGCTCCTACGAGCAGTACTTC
.,TRBV10-3,few,TRBJ2-5,CAIKGQYQETQYF,TGTGCCATCAAGGGGCAGTACCAAGAGACCCAGTACTTC
.,TRBV6-5,.,TRBJ1-4,CASSYGSGQEKLFF,TGTGCCAGCAGTTATGGGAGCGGACAGGAAAAACTGTTTTTT
TRBD1,TRBV30,few,TRBJ2-7,CAWSAGGGRKYF,TGTGCCTGGAGTGCAGGGGGCGGACGGAAGTACTTC
.,TRBV6-5,few,TRBJ1-2,CASSYSNNHGYTF,TGTGCCAGCAGTTACTCCAACAATCATGGCTACACCTTC
.,TRBV11-2,.,TRBJ2-7,CASSNYREGYEQYF,TGTGCCAGCAGCAATTACAGGGAGGGCTACGAGCAGTACTTC
TRBD1,TRBV27,.,TRBJ2-3,CASSSDRVVDTQYF,TGTGCCAGCAGTTCTGACAGGGTCGTAGATACGCAGTATTTT
.,TRBV11-2,few,TRBJ2-1,CASSRSGSLYNEQFF,TGTGCCAGCAGCCGTAGTGGGAGCCTCTACAATGAGCAGTTCTTC
.,TRBV7-2,.,TRBJ1-1,CASSSGSALGAFF,TGTGCCAGCAGCTCGGGGTCAGCTCTAGGGGCTTTCTTT
.,TRBV2,few,TRBJ2-7,CASSVGQGGDEQYF,TGTGCCAGCAGTGTCGGGCAGGGGGGCGACGAGCAGTACTTC
TRBD1,TRBV28,few,TRBJ1-5,CASRLRDSLIQPQHF,TGTGCCAGCAGGCTCCGGGACAGCTTAATTCAGCCCCAGCATTTT
TRBD2,TRBV30,few,TRBJ2-3,CAWSVGSGSTDTQYF,TGTGCCTGGAGTGTTGGTAGCGGGAGCACAGATACGCAGTATTTT
.,TRBV7-2,.,TRBJ2-2,CASSLEGAFTGELFF,TGTGCCAGCAGCTTAGAGGGAGCCTTCACCGGGGAGCTGTTTTTT
.,TRBV5-1,few,TRBJ2-3,CASSLVTSTDTQYF,TGCGCCAGCAGCTTGGTCACTAGCACAGATACGCAGTATTTT
.,TRBV6-1,few,TRBJ1-2,CASSTTGLDGYTF,TGTGCCAGCAGTACAACAGGGCTGGACGGCTACACCTTC
TRBD1,TRBV28,.,TRBJ2-7,CASTLRGILYEQYF,TGTGCCAGCACCCTCAGGGGGATACTCTACGAGCAGTACTTC
TRBD2,TRBV25-1,.,TRBJ2-7,CASSYTSGYEQYF,TGTGCCAGCAGTTATACTAGCGGGTACGAGCAGTACTTC
.,TRBV5-4,few,TRBJ2-1,CASSLAVTRNNEQFF,TGTGCCAGCAGCTTGGCCGTGACTAGGAACAATGAGCAGTTCTTC
.,TRBV9,.,TRBJ2-5,CASSVASFQETQYF,TGTGCCAGCAGCGTAGCCAGTTTCCAAGAGACCCAGTACTTC
.,TRBV4-3,.,TRBJ2-7,CASSQVRGSYEQYF,TGCGCCAGCAGCCAAGTTAGGGGCTCCTACGAGCAGTACTTC
.,TRBV7-2,.,TRBJ2-5,CASSFGSNQETQYF,TGTGCCAGCAGCTTTGGTAGTAACCAAGAGACCCAGTACTTC
TRBD2,TRBV5-1,few,TRBJ2-1,CASSITSGSNTNEQFF,TGCGCCAGCAGCATTACTAGCGGGAGTAATACCAATGAGCAGTTCTTC
.,TRBV4-3,.,TRBJ1-2,CASSQVDSYGYTF,TGCGCCAGCAGCCAAGTTGACAGCTATGGCTACACCTTC
.,TRBV29-1,.,TRBJ1-1,CSVVASTEAFF,TGCAGCGTGGTGGCCAGCACTGAAGCTTTCTTT
TRBD1,TRBV28,few,TRBJ2-3,CASSLKQGAADTQYF,TGTGCCAGCAGTTTGAAACAGGGGGCAGCAGATACGCAGTATTTT
.,TRBV10-3,.,TRBJ2-7,CAISESGSAAQDEQYF,TGTGCCATCAGTGAGTCCGGCTCGGCCGCCCAGGACGAGCAGTACTTC
.,TRBV6-1,few,TRBJ1-2,CASREYNYGYTF,TGTGCCAGCAGGGAATATAACTATGGCTACACCTTC
TRBD2,TRBV6-6,few,TRBJ2-1,CASISLAEGGNEQFF,TGTGCCAGCATCTCACTAGCGGAGGGAGGAAATGAGCAGTTCTTC
.,TRBV27,.,TRBJ1-5,CASSAQDGGNQPQHF,TGTGCCAGCAGTGCCCAAGACGGAGGCAATCAGCCCCAGCATTTT
TRBD1,TRBV6-1,.,TRBJ1-5,CAAWTGRLGEPQHF,TGTGCCGCGTGGACAGGGAGACTAGGGGAGCCCCAGCATTTT
.,TRBV6-6,.,TRBJ1-5,CASSGDQPQHF,TGTGCCAGCAGTGGAGATCAGCCCCAGCATTTT
.,TRBV5-4,.,TRBJ2-7,CATSGHPYEQYF,TGTGCCACCTCTGGACACCCCTACGAGCAGTACTTC
.,TRBV25-1,.,TRBJ1-1,CASSGRAGVVTEAFF,TGTGCCAGCAGTGGCCGCGCCGGGGTTGTCACTGAAGCTTTCTTT
TRBD1,TRBV2,.,TRBJ1-4,CASIRSQGAREKLFF,TGTGCCAGCATTAGAAGTCAGGGGGCTAGGGAAAAACTGTTTTTT
TRBD2,TRBV6-1,.,TRBJ2-7,CASRPGTSGAYEQYF,TGTGCCAGCAGACCCGGGACTAGCGGAGCCTACGAGCAGTACTTC
TRBD1,TRBV27,.,TRBJ1-5,CASSSRTGNQPQHF,TGTGCCAGCAGTTCCCGGACAGGGAATCAGCCCCAGCATTTT
TRBD2,TRBV30,.,TRBJ2-1,CAWSVWTSGNYNEQFF,TGTGCCTGGAGTGTATGGACTAGCGGGAATTACAATGAGCAGTTCTTC
TRBD1,TRBV6-1,few,TRBJ2-7,CASSHDRESSYEQYF,TGTGCCAGCAGCCACGACAGGGAAAGCTCTTACGAGCAGTACTTC
.,TRBV5-4,.,TRBJ1-2,CASSLAQGSVYGYTF,TGTGCCAGCAGCTTGGCGCAGGGGAGCGTCTATGGCTACACCTTC
.,TRBV9,few,TRBJ2-3,CASSVALQSTDTQYF,TGTGCCAGCAGCGTAGCTCTGCAGAGCACAGATACGCAGTATTTT
TRBD2,TRBV7-2,.,TRBJ2-1,CASSPPGLAGSNEQFF,TGTGCCAGCAGCCCGCCGGGACTAGCGGGGAGCAATGAGCAGTTCTTC
.,TRBV5-6,few,TRBJ2-1,CASSLTGQTYNEQFF,TGTGCCAGCAGCTTGACAGGCCAGACATACAATGAGCAGTTCTTC
TRBD2,TRBV30,few,TRBJ2-2,CVTRGREGNTGELFF,TGTGTCACAAGGGGGCGGGAGGGGAACACCGGGGAGCTGTTTTTT
.,TRBV5-4,.,TRBJ2-2,CASSLQKINTGELFF,TGTGCCAGCAGCCTACAGAAGATTAACACCGGGGAGCTGTTTTTT
.,TRBV27,few,TRBJ1-2,CASSLTPSGSYGYTF,TGTGCCAGCAGTTTAACCCCATCAGGCTCCTATGGCTACACCTTC
TRBD1,TRBV29-1,.,TRBJ2-1,CSVADRGYNNEQFF,TGCAGCGTTGCCGACAGGGGGTACAACAATGAGCAGTTCTTC